This T cell receptor beta chain was obtained from a study of blood T cell repertoires in COVID-19 (dated by TCRdb to 2018 to 2020). As for the study more broadly: Collaborator samples came from the United States, Italy and Spain and covered acute and convalescent phases of COVID-19. The material from the prospective study consisted of cDNA or gDNA derived from T cells, B-cell-depleted T cells, or PBMCs. Subjects who had been exposed to COVID-19, were actively infected with it, or had recovered from it provided the deeply sampled blood TCRbeta repertoires that made up the dataset. A freely available public database, intended as a resource for researchers studying the immune response to SARS-CoV-2, is where the repertoires were released. The samples were drawn from two sources: the first 160 participants of the ongoing ImmuneRACE study, and fewer than 1,500 subjects contributed by 6 global collaborators. The sample metadata nearly always contained a de-identified subject ID, COVID-19 status, age in years and sex. HLA class I and class II types, where available, came from metadata supplied by the sample provider rather than from assay-based typing.

The CDR3, from cysteine to phenylalanine, totals 15 residues. CDR3 DNA only is kept here, 45 bases in frame from base 1. Trimming costs V 8 bases and J 3 bases, and their ends lie 20 bases apart. CDR1 and CDR2 were assigned from the germline V gene as MNHEY and SVGAGI. Note on this clone: No cognate antigen has been identified for it. Base qualities are not provided; no much larger clone lies one nucleotide away.

The immunoSEQ Assay, a bias-controlled multiplex PCR, was used to amplify TCRbeta CDR3 regions from genomic DNA. Processing in the source paper ran as follows. The number of nucleated cells in each sample was estimated from the amplification of reference gene primers within the assay. To quantify the absolute abundance of each unique TCRbeta CDR3 rearrangement, sequence reads were collapsed and filtered. For each sample, productive Simpson clonality was calculated as the square root of Simpson's diversity index across productive rearrangements. Here the immuneACCESS table is served through TCRdb, limited to in-frame sequences with V and J called. Missing clones are a known gap in these copies; in checked studies unresolved V genes cover under half, and the rest lacks a known reason. V, J and clone size were drawn from that table, and D and trimming were deduced from the DNA. The sample table records some 65,000 clones; approximately 83% of these occur just once. The top ten clones comprise 16% of the sample.

Study-level results and caveats: How much clinical and demographic metadata was included differed by source and by participant, and the metadata was provided uncurated.

At one collaborating source in Seattle, patients were enrolled during active infection and were followed longitudinally through the course of disease. Collaborating institutions collected whole blood in K2EDTA tubes following their own protocols. For TCRbeta analysis, collaborators shipped samples in one of three forms: frozen whole blood, isolated PBMCs, or DNA extracted from either of those sample types. This sequence originates from a man aged 40-50 years with COVID-19, enrolled during active disease. Specimen: peripheral blood. This chain joins TRBV6-5 to TRBJ2-7; TRBD1 is possibly the D segment (6 matching bases). CDR3 sequence: CASARDTLPSYEQYF. The sequence in DNA is TGTGCCAGCGCTAGGGACACCCTCCCTAGCTACGAGCAGTACTTC.